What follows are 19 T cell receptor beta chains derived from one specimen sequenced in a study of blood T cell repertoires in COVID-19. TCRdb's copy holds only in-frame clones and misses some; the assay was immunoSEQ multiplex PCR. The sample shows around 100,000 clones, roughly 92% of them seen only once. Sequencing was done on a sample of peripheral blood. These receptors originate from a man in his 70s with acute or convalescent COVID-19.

CDR3 sequence (DNA): TGTGCCAGCATCCGGGACAGTGATCAGCCCCAGCATTTT. Its translation: CASIRDSDQPQHF. The chain couples TRBV2 to TRBJ1-5, with 7 bases identical to TRBD1. There are 13 residues in the CDR3. Trimming cost V 7 bases and J 5 bases; bases outside gene matches: 5. CDR1 and CDR2 from the germline V gene are SNHLY and FYNNEI.

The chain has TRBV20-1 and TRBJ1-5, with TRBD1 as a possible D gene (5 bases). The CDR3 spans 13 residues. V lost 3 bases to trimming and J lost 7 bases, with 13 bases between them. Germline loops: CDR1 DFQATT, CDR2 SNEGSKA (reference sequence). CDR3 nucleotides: TGCAGTGCTAGTTTAGGGGCTGGCCAGCCCCAGCATTTT. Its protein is CSASLGAGQPQHF.

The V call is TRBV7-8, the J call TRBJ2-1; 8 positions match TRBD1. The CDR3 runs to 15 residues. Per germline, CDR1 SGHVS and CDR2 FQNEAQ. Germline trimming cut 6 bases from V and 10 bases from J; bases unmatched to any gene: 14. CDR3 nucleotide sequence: TGTGCCAGCAGACCCCCCGGGACAGGCCCAAGAGAGCAGTTCTTC. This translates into CASRPPGTGPREQFF.

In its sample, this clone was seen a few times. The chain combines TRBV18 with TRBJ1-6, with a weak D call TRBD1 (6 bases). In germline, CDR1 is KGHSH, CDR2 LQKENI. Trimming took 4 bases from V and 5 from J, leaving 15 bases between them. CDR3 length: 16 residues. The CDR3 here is CASSLDSGENNSPLHF. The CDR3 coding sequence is TGTGCCAGCTCACTCGACTCAGGGGAGAATAATTCACCCCTCCACTTT. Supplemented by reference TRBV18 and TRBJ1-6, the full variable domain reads NAGVMQNPRHLVRRRGQEARLRCSPMKGHSHVYWYRQLPEEGLKFMVYLQKENIIDESGMPKERFSAEFPKEGPSILRIQQVVRGDSAAYFCASSLDSGENNSPLHFGNGTRLTVT.

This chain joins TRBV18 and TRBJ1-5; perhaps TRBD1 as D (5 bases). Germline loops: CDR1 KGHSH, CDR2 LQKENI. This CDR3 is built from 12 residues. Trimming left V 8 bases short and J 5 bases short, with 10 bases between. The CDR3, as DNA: TGTGCCAGCCGCGAAGGGGATCAGCCCCAGCATTTT. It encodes CASREGDQPQHF.

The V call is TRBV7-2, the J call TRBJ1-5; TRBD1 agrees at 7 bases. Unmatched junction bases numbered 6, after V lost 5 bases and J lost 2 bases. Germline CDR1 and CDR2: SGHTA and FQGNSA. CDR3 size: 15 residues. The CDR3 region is CASSQQGLGNQPQHF. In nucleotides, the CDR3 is TGTGCCAGCAGCCAACAGGGGCTGGGCAATCAGCCCCAGCATTTT.

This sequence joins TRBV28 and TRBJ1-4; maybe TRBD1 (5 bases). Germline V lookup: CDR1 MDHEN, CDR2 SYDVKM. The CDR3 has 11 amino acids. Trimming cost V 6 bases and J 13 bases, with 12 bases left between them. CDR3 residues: CASSTLGGLFF. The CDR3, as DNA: TGTGCCAGCAGCACATTGGGGGGACTGTTTTTT. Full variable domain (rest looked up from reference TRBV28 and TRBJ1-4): DVKVTQSSRYLVKRTGEKVFLECVQDMDHENMFWYRQDPGLGLRLIYFSYDVKMKEKGDIPEGYSVSREKKERFSLILESASTNQTSMYLCASSTLGGLFFGSGTQLSVL.

The CDR3 spells CASSIDRAGANVLTF. The CDR3 DNA reads TGTGCCAGCAGCATTGACAGGGCTGGGGCCAACGTCCTGACTTTC. The chain couples TRBV7-2 to TRBJ2-6; 7 bases match TRBD1. The germline gives CDR1 SGHTA, CDR2 FQGNSA. After removal of 5 bases from V and 2 bases from J, the junction contained 3 bases not matched to a gene. The CDR3 runs 15 residues.

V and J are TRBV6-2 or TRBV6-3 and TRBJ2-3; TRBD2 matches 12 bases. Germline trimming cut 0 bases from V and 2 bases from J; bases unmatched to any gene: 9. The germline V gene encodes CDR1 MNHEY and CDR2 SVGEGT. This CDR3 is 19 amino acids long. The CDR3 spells CASSYSGIGLAGYTDTQYF. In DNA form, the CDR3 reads TGTGCCAGCAGTTACTCGGGGATTGGACTAGCGGGATACACAGATACGCAGTATTTT.

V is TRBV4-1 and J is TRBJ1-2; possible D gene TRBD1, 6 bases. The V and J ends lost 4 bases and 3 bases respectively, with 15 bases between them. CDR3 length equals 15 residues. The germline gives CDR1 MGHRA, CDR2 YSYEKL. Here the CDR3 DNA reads TGCGCCAGCAGCCCCACCGACAGGACAGACTATGGCTACACCTTC. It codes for CASSPTDRTDYGYTF.

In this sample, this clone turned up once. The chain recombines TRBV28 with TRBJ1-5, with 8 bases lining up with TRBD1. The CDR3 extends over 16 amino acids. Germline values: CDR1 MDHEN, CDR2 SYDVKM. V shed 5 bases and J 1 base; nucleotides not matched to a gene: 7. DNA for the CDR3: TGTGCCAGCAGTGGACTGGGACAGGCGAGCAATCAGCCCCAGCATTTT. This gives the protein CASSGLGQASNQPQHF. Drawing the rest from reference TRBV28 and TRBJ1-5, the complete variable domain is DVKVTQSSRYLVKRTGEKVFLECVQDMDHENMFWYRQDPGLGLRLIYFSYDVKMKEKGDIPEGYSVSREKKERFSLILESASTNQTSMYLCASSGLGQASNQPQHFGDGTRLSIL.

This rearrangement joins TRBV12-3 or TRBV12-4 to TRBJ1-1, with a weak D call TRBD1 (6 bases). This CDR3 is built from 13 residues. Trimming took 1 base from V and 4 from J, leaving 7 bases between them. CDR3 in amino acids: CASSLGTVTEAFF. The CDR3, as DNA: TGTGCCAGCAGTTTAGGGACAGTCACTGAAGCTTTCTTT.

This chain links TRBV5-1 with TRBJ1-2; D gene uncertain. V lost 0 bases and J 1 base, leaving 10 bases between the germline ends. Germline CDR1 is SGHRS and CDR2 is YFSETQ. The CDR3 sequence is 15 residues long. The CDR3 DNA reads TGCGCCAGCAGCTTGGGCCCAGATAATAACTATGGCTACACCTTC. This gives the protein CASSLGPDNNYGYTF.

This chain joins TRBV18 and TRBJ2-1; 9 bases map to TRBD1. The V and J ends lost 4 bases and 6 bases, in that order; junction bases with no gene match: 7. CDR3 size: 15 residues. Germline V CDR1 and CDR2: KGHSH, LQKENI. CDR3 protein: CASSRDREGFNEQFF. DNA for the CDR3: TGTGCCAGCTCACGGGACAGGGAAGGTTTCAATGAGCAGTTCTTC.

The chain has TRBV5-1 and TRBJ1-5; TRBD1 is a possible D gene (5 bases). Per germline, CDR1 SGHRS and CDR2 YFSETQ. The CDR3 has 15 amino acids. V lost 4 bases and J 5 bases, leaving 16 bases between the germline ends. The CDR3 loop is CASSKTDPRDQPQHF. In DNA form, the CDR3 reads TGCGCCAGCAGCAAGACAGACCCTAGGGATCAGCCCCAGCATTTT.

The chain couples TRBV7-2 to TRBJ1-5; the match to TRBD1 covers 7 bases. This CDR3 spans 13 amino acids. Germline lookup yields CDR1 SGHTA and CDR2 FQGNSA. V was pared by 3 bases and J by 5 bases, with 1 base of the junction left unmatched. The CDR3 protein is CASSFDRDQPQHF. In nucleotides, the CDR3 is TGTGCCAGCAGCTTCGACAGGGATCAGCCCCAGCATTTT.

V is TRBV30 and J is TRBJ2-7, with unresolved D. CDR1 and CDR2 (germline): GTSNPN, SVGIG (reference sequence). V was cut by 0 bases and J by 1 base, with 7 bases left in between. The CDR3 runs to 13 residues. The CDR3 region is CAWSVGASYEQYF. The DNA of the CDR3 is TGTGCCTGGAGTGTTGGAGCATCCTACGAGCAGTACTTC.

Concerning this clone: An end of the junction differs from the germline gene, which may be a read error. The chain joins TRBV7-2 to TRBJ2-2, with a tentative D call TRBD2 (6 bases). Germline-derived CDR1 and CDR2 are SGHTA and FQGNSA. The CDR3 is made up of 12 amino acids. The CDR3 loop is CLTGTYTGELFF. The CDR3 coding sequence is TGCTTGACCGGGACTTACACCGGGGAGCTGTTTTTT.

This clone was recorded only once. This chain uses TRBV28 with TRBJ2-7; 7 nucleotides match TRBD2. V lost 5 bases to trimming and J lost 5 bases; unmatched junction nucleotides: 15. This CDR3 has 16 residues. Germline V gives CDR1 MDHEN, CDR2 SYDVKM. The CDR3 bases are TGTGCCAGCAGTCCCCGGGGAGGGAGCCTCCCCAACGAGCAGTACTTC. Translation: CASSPRGGSLPNEQYF. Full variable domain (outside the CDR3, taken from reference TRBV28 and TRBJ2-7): DVKVTQSSRYLVKRTGEKVFLECVQDMDHENMFWYRQDPGLGLRLIYFSYDVKMKEKGDIPEGYSVSREKKERFSLILESASTNQTSMYLCASSPRGGSLPNEQYFGPGTRLTVT.